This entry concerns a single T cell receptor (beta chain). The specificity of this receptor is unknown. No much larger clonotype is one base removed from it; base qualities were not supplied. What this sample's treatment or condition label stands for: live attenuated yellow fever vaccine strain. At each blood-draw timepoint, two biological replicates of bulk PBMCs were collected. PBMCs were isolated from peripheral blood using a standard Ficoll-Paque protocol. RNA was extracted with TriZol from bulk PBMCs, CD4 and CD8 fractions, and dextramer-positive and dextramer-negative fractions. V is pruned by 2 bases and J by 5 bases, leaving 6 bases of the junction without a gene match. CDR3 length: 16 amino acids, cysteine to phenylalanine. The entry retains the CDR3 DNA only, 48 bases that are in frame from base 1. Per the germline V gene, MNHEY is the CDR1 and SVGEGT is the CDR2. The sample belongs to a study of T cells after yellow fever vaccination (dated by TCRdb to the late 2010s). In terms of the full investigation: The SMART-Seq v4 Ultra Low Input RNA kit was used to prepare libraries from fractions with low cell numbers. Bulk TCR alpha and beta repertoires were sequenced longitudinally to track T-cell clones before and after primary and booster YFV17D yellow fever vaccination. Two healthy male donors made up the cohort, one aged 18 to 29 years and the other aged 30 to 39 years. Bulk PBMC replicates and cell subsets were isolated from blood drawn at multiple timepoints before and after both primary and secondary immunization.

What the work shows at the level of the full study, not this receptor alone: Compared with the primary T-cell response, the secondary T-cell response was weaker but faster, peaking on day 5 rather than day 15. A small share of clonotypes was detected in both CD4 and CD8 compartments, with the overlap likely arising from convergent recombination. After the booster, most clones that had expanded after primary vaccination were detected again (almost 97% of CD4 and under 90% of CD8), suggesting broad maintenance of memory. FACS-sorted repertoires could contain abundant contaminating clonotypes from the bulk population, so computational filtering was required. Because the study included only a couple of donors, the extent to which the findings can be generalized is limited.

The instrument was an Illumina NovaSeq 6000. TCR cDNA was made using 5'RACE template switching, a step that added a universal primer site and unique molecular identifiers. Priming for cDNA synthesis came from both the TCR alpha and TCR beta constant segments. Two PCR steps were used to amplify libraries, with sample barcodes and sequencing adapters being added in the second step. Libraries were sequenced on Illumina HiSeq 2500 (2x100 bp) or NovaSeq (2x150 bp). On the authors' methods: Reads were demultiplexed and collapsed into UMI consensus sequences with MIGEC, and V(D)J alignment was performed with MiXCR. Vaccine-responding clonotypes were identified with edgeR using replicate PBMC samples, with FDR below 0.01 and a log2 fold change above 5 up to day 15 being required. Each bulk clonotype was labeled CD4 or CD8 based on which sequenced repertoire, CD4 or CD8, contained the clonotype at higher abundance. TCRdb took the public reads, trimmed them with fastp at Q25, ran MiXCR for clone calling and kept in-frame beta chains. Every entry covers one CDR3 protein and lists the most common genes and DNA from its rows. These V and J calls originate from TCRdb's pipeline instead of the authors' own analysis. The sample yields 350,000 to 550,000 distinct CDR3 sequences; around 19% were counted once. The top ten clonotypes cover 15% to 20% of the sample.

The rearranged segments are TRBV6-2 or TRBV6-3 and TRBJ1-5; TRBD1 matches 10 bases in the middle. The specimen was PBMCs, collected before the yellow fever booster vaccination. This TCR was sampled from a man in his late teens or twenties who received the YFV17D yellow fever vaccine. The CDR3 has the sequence CASSYAAGTGDQPQHF. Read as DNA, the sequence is TGTGCCAGCAGTTACGCAGCCGGGACAGGGGATCAGCCCCAGCATTTT.